The 21 T cell receptor beta chains below were found in one sample sequenced in a study of T cells in Graves' hyperthyroidism and ophthalmopathy. RNA transcripts yielded amplified TCR beta CDR3 regions. HTBI primers drove first-round RT-PCR of the TCR CDR3. Each CDR3 protein is one row after TCRdb ran MiXCR on the multiplex PCR reads. Here the sample spans hundreds of thousands of distinct CDR3 sequences, around 20% being singletons. The specimen was blood. All receptors come from a young man with Graves' ophthalmopathy.

At least ten counts were recorded for this clonotype. V usage is TRBV3-1 and J usage is TRBJ2-7, with TRBD1 identical over 7 bases. The germline CDR1 and CDR2 sequences are LGHDT and YNNKEL (reference sequence). Trimming at V came to 6 bases and at J to 5 bases, leaving 10 bases not matched to a gene. This CDR3 region has 14 residues. This chain's CDR3 is CASSLTGAFDEQYF. CDR3 in DNA: TGTGCCAGCAGTCTAACAGGGGCTTTCGACGAGCAGTACTTC.

The V and J genes are TRBV20-1 and TRBJ2-2; 12 bases agree with TRBD1. V shed 5 bases and J 6 bases; nucleotides not matched to a gene: 7. Germline CDR1 reads DFQATT; CDR2 reads SNEGSKA (reference sequence). The CDR3 sequence is 15 residues long. The CDR3 DNA is TGCAGTGCTTGCCGGGACAGGGGGCGGGCCGGGGAGCTGTTTTTT. Its protein is CSACRDRGRAGELFF.

The V call is TRBV29-1, the J call TRBJ1-2; D is perhaps TRBD1 (6 bases). This CDR3 has 13 residues. Trimming took 4 bases from V and 9 from J, leaving 18 bases between them. Germline V CDR1 and CDR2: SQVTM, ANQGSEA. The CDR3 bases are TGCAGCGTTGGTGACAGGACCTCCGCGAGCTACACCTTC. Protein product: CSVGDRTSASYTF.

This clonotype turned up a few times. The rearrangement joins TRBV29-1 to TRBJ1-2, with 8 bases lining up with TRBD1. With 7 bases clipped from V and 2 bases from J, the junction kept 6 bases outside the gene matches. In germline, CDR1 is SQVTM, CDR2 ANQGSEA. The CDR3 is made up of 13 amino acids. This CDR3 reads CSDRDRSNYGYTF. The CDR3 coding sequence is TGCAGCGACCGGGACAGGAGCAACTATGGCTACACCTTC.

This clonotype was found a few times. This chain uses TRBV28 with TRBJ2-7; 7 nucleotides line up with TRBD2. CDR1 is MDHEN and CDR2 is SYDVKM in the germline V gene. There are 13 residues in the CDR3. Trimming took 6 bases from V and 6 from J; bases not matched to a gene: 8. The CDR3 reads CASSPGLEAEQYF. The CDR3 nucleotides are TGTGCCAGCAGCCCCGGACTAGAGGCCGAGCAGTACTTC. The variable domain in full, with the rest retrieved from reference TRBV28 and TRBJ2-7, is DVKVTQSSRYLVKRTGEKVFLECVQDMDHENMFWYRQDPGLGLRLIYFSYDVKMKEKGDIPEGYSVSREKKERFSLILESASTNQTSMYLCASSPGLEAEQYFGPGTRLTVT.

V usage is TRBV4-2 and J usage is TRBJ2-1; TRBD2 aligns across 10 bases. This CDR3 comprises 17 residues. V lost 3 bases to trimming and J lost 5 bases; unmatched junction nucleotides: 10. Germline lookup yields CDR1 LGHNA and CDR2 YNFKEQ. CDR3 protein: CASSQSTGTSDHNEQFF. The DNA of the CDR3 is TGTGCCAGCAGCCAGTCTACCGGGACTAGCGACCACAATGAGCAGTTCTTC.

About this clonotype: A much larger clone sits a single nucleotide away, making a read error possible. The chain couples TRBV5-1 to TRBJ2-7; the match to TRBD2 covers 7 bases. The J call may be mistaken, given a closer DNA end match to TRBJ2-1. Germline lookup yields CDR1 SGHRS and CDR2 YFSETQ. This CDR3 spans 14 amino acids. The CDR3 sequence: CASSFGSGPYEQFF. CDR3 DNA sequence: TGCGCCAGCAGCTTCGGTAGCGGGCCCTACGAGCAGTTCTTC.

The table lists this clonotype with many counts. The chain has TRBV30 and TRBJ2-2, with 12 bases that match TRBD2. CDR1 and CDR2 from the germline V gene are GTSNPN and SVGIG (reference sequence). Germline trimming cut 8 bases from V and 6 bases from J; bases unmatched to any gene: 7. This CDR3 is built from 14 residues. This CDR3 is CARKLAGGPGELFF. CDR3 bases: TGTGCCCGCAAACTAGCGGGAGGACCCGGGGAGCTGTTTTTT.

This clonotype occurred many times. The gene calls are TRBV11-2 and TRBJ2-7, with 10 bases matching TRBD1. CDR1 is SGHAT and CDR2 is FQNNGV in the germline V gene. CDR3 length: 15 residues. Trimming took 5 bases from V and 4 from J; bases not matched to a gene: 8. The CDR3 here is CASSATTGGAYEQYF. CDR3 DNA: TGTGCCAGCAGCGCTACGACAGGGGGCGCGTACGAGCAGTACTTC.

The chain is built from TRBV4-1 and TRBJ1-2; D possibly corresponds to TRBD1 (5 bases). This CDR3 region has 17 residues. Looked up from germline, CDR1 is MGHRA and CDR2 is YSYEKL. V lost 1 base and J lost 0, with 15 bases in between. This CDR3 reads CASSQVGERQANYGYTF. The CDR3 nucleotides are TGCGCCAGCAGCCAAGTGGGGGAACGCCAAGCTAACTATGGCTACACCTTC.

This clonotype was seen repeatedly, ten times or more. The V gene is TRBV28, the J gene TRBJ2-3; D may be TRBD2 (6 bases). The CDR3 totals 15 residues. Trimming left V 6 bases short and J 1 base short, with 14 bases between. Germline lookup yields CDR1 MDHEN and CDR2 SYDVKM. The CDR3 DNA follows: TGTGCCAGCAGCCTAGCCGCTAGCGGCACAGATACGCAGTATTTT. Translated, it gives CASSLAASGTDTQYF.

This chain joins TRBV28 and TRBJ2-7; D may be TRBD1 (5 bases). The germline gives CDR1 MDHEN, CDR2 SYDVKM. V gave up 2 bases and J gave up 4 bases, with 18 bases separating them. This CDR3 has 16 amino acids. The CDR3 region has the DNA TGTGCCAGCAGTTTAAGGACAAAGCCCCCTTGGTACGAGCAGTACTTC. This sequence encodes CASSLRTKPPWYEQYF.

A few counts support this clonotype. The CDR3 bases are TGTGCCAGTAGTATTTCGCGGAGGAACACTGAAGCTTTCTTT. It encodes CASSISRRNTEAFF. The V gene is TRBV19, the J gene TRBJ1-1; no firm D call. Trimming left V 3 bases short and J 1 base short, with 9 bases between. The CDR3 sequence is 14 residues long. Germline-derived CDR1 and CDR2 are LNHDA and SQIVND (reference sequence).

The sample holds many counts of this clonotype. The chain joins TRBV28 to TRBJ1-2; 9 bases fit TRBD1. V shed 5 bases, J shed 5 bases, and the junction held 6 bases outside the gene matches. The CDR3 length is 14 residues. In germline, CDR1 is MDHEN, CDR2 SYDVKM. For the CDR3, the DNA is TGTGCCAGCAGTGACGGACAGGGGAGGTATGGCTACACCTTC. Its protein product is CASSDGQGRYGYTF.

This clonotype turned up a few times. V gene TRBV27 combines with J gene TRBJ1-5; 9 nucleotides align to TRBD1. Losses at the gene ends were 5 bases for V and 5 bases for J; bases not matched to a gene: 4. The CDR3 sequence is 14 residues long. CDR1 and CDR2 (germline): MNHEY, SMNVEV (reference sequence). Written as DNA, the CDR3 is TGTGCCAGCAGTATAGGGACAGGGTATCAGCCCCAGCATTTT. This encodes CASSIGTGYQPQHF.

This rearrangement joins TRBV29-1 to TRBJ2-1; 8 positions match TRBD1. This CDR3 is built from 13 residues. Germline V CDR1 and CDR2: SQVTM, ANQGSEA. Trimming cost V 6 bases and J 3 bases; bases outside gene matches: 4. The CDR3 nucleotides read TGCAGCGTCCGACAGGGGTTCTACAATGAGCAGTTCTTC. This gives the protein CSVRQGFYNEQFF.

This clonotype was picked up many times. V gene TRBV7-9 combines with J gene TRBJ2-7, with 7 bases matching TRBD2. The CDR3 is 15 amino acids. J lost 0 bases, V lost 5 bases, and 7 bases had no gene match. The V gene's germline CDR1 is SEHNR and CDR2 FQNEAQ (reference sequence). The CDR3 sequence is CASSKKKRGSYEQYF. The DNA of the CDR3 is TGTGCCAGCAGCAAAAAGAAGCGGGGCTCCTACGAGCAGTACTTC.

There are many counts of this clonotype. The chain uses TRBV30 and TRBJ2-1; D is ambiguous. This CDR3 comprises 12 residues. Germline CDR1 reads GTSNPN; CDR2 reads SVGIG (reference sequence). Trimming took 0 bases from V and 6 from J, leaving 6 bases between them. DNA for the CDR3: TGTGCCTGGAGTGTATACTTCAATGAGCAGTTCTTC. This gives the protein CAWSVYFNEQFF.

This clonotype was seen at least ten times. The chain has TRBV2 and TRBJ1-5, with D unresolved. Germline lookup yields CDR1 SNHLY and CDR2 FYNNEI. The CDR3 runs to 15 residues. V dropped 2 bases and J dropped 5 bases, with 13 bases sitting between them. CDR3 in DNA: TGTGCCAGCAGTGAATATGCTGTGGGAGATCAGCCCCAGCATTTT. It specifies CASSEYAVGDQPQHF. The full variable domain, rest sourced from reference TRBV2 and TRBJ1-5, is EPEVTQTPSHQVTQMGQEVILRCVPISNHLYFYWYRQILGQKVEFLVSFYNNEISEKSEIFDDQFSVERPDGSNFTLKIRSTKLEDSAMYFCASSEYAVGDQPQHFGDGTRLSIL.

In its sample, this clonotype was seen a few times. This chain connects TRBV15 to TRBJ2-1; 7 bases fit TRBD2. The length of the CDR3 is 15 residues. The junction had 10 bases not matched to a gene; V was cut back by 4 bases and J by 7 bases. CDR1 is LNHNV and CDR2 is YYDKDF in the germline V gene (reference sequence). The CDR3 nucleotides read TGTGCCACCAGCAACCCGACTAGCTGGAGGAATGAGCAGTTCTTC. Encoded protein: CATSNPTSWRNEQFF. Combining the CDR3 with reference TRBV15 and TRBJ2-1 gives the whole variable domain DAMVIQNPRYQVTQFGKPVTLSCSQTLNHNVMYWYQQKSSQAPKLLFHYYDKDFNNEADTPDNFQSRRPNTSFCFLDIRSPGLGDTAMYLCATSNPTSWRNEQFFGPGTRLTVL.

This clonotype was seen a few times. The V gene is TRBV6-2 or TRBV6-3, the J gene TRBJ2-1; 13 nucleotides match TRBD2. CDR3 length: 17 residues. V shed 7 bases, J shed 7 bases, and the junction held 13 bases outside the gene matches. The germline V gene has CDR1 MNHEY and CDR2 SVGEGT. CDR3 loop: CASTPPGTSGILNEQFF. The CDR3 DNA follows: TGTGCCAGCACCCCGCCTGGGACTAGCGGGATATTGAATGAGCAGTTCTTC.